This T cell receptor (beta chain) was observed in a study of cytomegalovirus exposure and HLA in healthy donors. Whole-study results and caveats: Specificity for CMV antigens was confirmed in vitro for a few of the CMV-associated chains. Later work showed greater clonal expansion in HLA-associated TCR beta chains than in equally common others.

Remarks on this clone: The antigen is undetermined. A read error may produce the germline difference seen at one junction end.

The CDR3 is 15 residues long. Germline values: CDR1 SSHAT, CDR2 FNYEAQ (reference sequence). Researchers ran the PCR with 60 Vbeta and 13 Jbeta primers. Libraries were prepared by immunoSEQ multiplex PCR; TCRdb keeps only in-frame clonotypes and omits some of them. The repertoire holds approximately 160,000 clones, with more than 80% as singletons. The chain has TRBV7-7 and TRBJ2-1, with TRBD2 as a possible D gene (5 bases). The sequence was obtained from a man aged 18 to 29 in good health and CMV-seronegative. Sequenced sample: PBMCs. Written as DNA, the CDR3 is TGTGCTAGCAGCTTAGCAGGTGGGAGTACAAATGAGCAGTTCTTC. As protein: CASSLAGGSTNEQFF.